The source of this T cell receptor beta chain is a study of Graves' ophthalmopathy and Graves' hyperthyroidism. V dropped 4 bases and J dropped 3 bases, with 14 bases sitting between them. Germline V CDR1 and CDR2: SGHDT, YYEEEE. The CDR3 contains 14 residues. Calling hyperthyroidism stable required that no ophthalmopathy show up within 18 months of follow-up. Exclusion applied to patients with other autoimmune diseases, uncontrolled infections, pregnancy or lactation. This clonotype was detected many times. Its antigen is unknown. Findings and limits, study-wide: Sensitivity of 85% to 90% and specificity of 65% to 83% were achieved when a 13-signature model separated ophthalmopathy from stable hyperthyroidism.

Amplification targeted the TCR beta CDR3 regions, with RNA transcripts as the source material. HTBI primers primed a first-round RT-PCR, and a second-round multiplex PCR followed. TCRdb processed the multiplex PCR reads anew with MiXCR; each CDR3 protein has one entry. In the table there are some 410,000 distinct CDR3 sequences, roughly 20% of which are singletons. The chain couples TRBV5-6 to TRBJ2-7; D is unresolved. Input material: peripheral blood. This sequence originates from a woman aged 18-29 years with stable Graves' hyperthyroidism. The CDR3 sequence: CASSPLDPDYEQYF. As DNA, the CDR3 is TGTGCCAGCAGCCCGCTAGACCCTGACTACGAGCAGTACTTC.